The 26 T cell receptor beta chains presented below share a single source sample, sequenced in a study of blood T cell repertoires in COVID-19. The method was immunoSEQ multiplex PCR; TCRdb's version includes in-frame clones alone and lacks a portion of them. Of about 90,000 clones in the sample, roughly nine tenths were seen once. Sequencing was carried out using peripheral blood. The receptors originated from a human donor with active COVID-19. The donor label of this sample is uncertain.

This chain uses TRBV7-2 with TRBJ1-2; 8 bases match TRBD1. The CDR3 consists of 13 residues. Germline loops: CDR1 SGHTA, CDR2 FQGNSA. Trimming removed 5 bases from V and 6 bases from J; junction bases left unmatched: 5. The CDR3 DNA reads TGTGCCAGCAGCCCACAGGGGGAAAATGGCTACACCTTC. This encodes CASSPQGENGYTF.

V is TRBV7-9 and J is TRBJ2-3, with D possibly TRBD2 on 5 matching bases. This CDR3 region has 15 residues. Per the germline V gene, CDR1 is SEHNR and CDR2 is FQNEAQ (reference sequence). V lost 0 bases and J lost 1, with 8 bases in between. CDR3 sequence (DNA): TGTGCCAGCAGCTTAGCTAGCGACCGCACAGATACGCAGTATTTT. Protein sequence: CASSLASDRTDTQYF.

The rearrangement joins TRBV23-1 to TRBJ1-5, with D unclear. TRBV23-1 is noted as an ORF with a role that remains uncertain. V lost 5 bases and J 5 bases, leaving 13 bases between the germline ends. This CDR3 spans 14 amino acids. The CDR3 region has the DNA TGCGCCAGCAGTTCGATAGCGCAGTATCAGCCCCAGCATTTT. Protein: CASSSIAQYQPQHF.

This chain uses TRBV19 with TRBJ2-7; the match to TRBD1 covers 11 bases. V lost 5 bases to trimming and J lost 4 bases; unmatched junction nucleotides: 4. Germline CDR1 is LNHDA and CDR2 is SQIVND (reference sequence). CDR3 length: 14 residues. The CDR3 bases are TGTGCCAGTAGTCCGGGGACAGGGGGATACGAGCAGTACTTC. Translating gives CASSPGTGGYEQYF.

This chain links TRBV28 with TRBJ1-1; D is possibly TRBD1 (6 bases). Germline V gene data show CDR1 as MDHEN and CDR2 as SYDVKM. V was shortened by 4 bases and J by 0 bases, with 15 bases between the two germline ends. The CDR3 loop spans 16 amino acids. CDR3 residues: CASSSTGWEMNTEAFF. The DNA of the CDR3 is TGTGCCAGCAGTTCCACAGGGTGGGAAATGAACACTGAAGCTTTCTTT.

The chain joins TRBV6-1 to TRBJ2-2; D perhaps matches TRBD1 (5 bases). CDR1 and CDR2 from the germline V gene are MNHNS and SASEGT. The CDR3 is made up of 19 amino acids. Deletions cut 1 base from V and 5 bases from J, with 23 bases between. CDR3 DNA sequence: TGTGCCAGCAGTGAAGAGGGGCCGGCCAGGGCCCCTCTTACCGGGGAGCTGTTTTTT. As protein: CASSEEGPARAPLTGELFF.

This chain uses TRBV28 with TRBJ1-2; weak D call: TRBD1 (6 bases). The CDR3 sequence is 17 residues long. With 5 bases removed from V and 4 bases from J, the gap between germline ends came to 23 bases. In germline, CDR1 is MDHEN, CDR2 SYDVKM. CDR3 loop: CASSGFRGAVVGYGYTF. The CDR3 DNA is TGTGCCAGCAGTGGGTTTCGGGGGGCAGTGGTGGGCTATGGCTACACCTTC.

This clone appeared once. CDR3 sequence reads: CATSRVQGRDDLAKNIQYF. Here the CDR3 DNA reads TGTGCCACCAGCAGAGTGCAGGGGAGGGACGATTTAGCCAAAAACATTCAGTACTTC. The J gene is TRBJ2-4, the V gene TRBV15; a weak D match, TRBD2 (7 bases). Trimming took 1 base from V and 0 from J, leaving 19 bases between them. Germline CDR1 and CDR2: LNHNV and YYDKDF (reference sequence). The CDR3 is made up of 19 amino acids.

The V gene is TRBV27, the J gene TRBJ2-1; the match to TRBD2 covers 8 bases. Trimming cost V 4 bases and J 3 bases; bases outside gene matches: 8. The CDR3 covers 16 residues. Germline-derived CDR1 and CDR2 are MNHEY and SMNVEV (reference sequence). The chain's CDR3 is CASSSPGGEGYNEQFF. CDR3 DNA sequence: TGTGCCAGCAGTTCCCCGGGGGGGGAGGGCTACAATGAGCAGTTCTTC.

V usage is TRBV7-9 and J usage is TRBJ2-2; D is unresolved. This CDR3 comprises 15 residues. From germline, CDR1 is SEHNR and CDR2 FQNEAQ (reference sequence). V lost 4 bases to trimming and J lost 0 bases, with 9 bases between them. The CDR3 DNA sequence: TGTGCCAGCAGCTCTACAGATCCGAACACCGGGGAGCTGTTTTTT. Its translation: CASSSTDPNTGELFF.

This chain links TRBV7-3 with TRBJ2-1; possible D gene TRBD2, 7 bases. The CDR3 is 14 residues long. V lost 3 bases to trimming and J lost 8 bases, with 14 bases between them. The germline gives CDR1 SGHTA, CDR2 FQGTGA. The CDR3 DNA sequence: TGTGCCAGCAGCTTCGCGGGGGCGAGGGATGAGCAGTTCTTC. Amino acid sequence: CASSFAGARDEQFF. Full variable domain (rest looked up from reference TRBV7-3 and TRBJ2-1): GAGVSQTPSNKVTEKGKYVELRCDPISGHTALYWYRQSLGQGPEFLIYFQGTGAADDSGLPNDRFFAVRPEGSVSTLKIQRTERGDSAVYLCASSFAGARDEQFFGPGTRLTVL.

This chain links TRBV19 with TRBJ1-6; TRBD1 aligns across 8 bases. Looked up from germline, CDR1 is LNHDA and CDR2 is SQIVND (reference sequence). V trimming: 3 bases; J trimming: 7 bases; junction bases outside the gene matches: 2. This CDR3 spans 14 amino acids. CDR3 in DNA: TGTGCCAGTAGTATGACAGGGGAAAATTCACCCCTCCACTTT. Residues: CASSMTGENSPLHF.

This clone was counted once. The chain carries TRBV19 and TRBJ2-7; 7 bases are a match to TRBD2. Germline values: CDR1 LNHDA, CDR2 SQIVND (reference sequence). This CDR3 has 11 residues. V gave up 4 bases and J gave up 7 bases; unmatched junction bases: 1. The CDR3 spells CASSTGGEQYF. The CDR3 DNA reads as TGTGCCAGTAGTACCGGGGGGGAGCAGTACTTC.

This sequence joins TRBV4-3 and TRBJ2-3; 8 bases agree with TRBD2. CDR3 length: 18 residues. The germline V gene encodes CDR1 LGHNA and CDR2 YSLEER. Trimming at V came to 2 bases and at J to 1 base, leaving 11 bases not matched to a gene. The DNA for the CDR3 is TGCGCCAGCAGCCAAAGTTACGCGGGGGGCACCCGCACAGATACGCAGTATTTT. Its translation is CASSQSYAGGTRTDTQYF.

The chain has TRBV6-6 and TRBJ2-5, with 8 bases fitting TRBD2. The CDR3 length is 15 residues. The V segment lost 5 bases and the J segment 4 bases; nucleotides outside the gene matches: 9. The germline CDR1 and CDR2 sequences are MNHNY and SVGAGI (reference sequence). This CDR3 reads CASSQVGGGRETQYF. In nucleotides, the CDR3 is TGTGCCAGCAGTCAGGTCGGCGGGGGGCGAGAGACCCAGTACTTC.

V and J are TRBV7-2 and TRBJ2-7; maybe TRBD2 (6 bases). The germline V gene encodes CDR1 SGHTA and CDR2 FQGNSA. CDR3 length: 15 residues. Between the trimmed V and J ends, which lost 5 bases and 5 bases, there was a span of 19 bases. The CDR3 protein is CASSHRGMTADEQYF. CDR3 nucleotides: TGTGCCAGCAGCCACCGGGGGATGACGGCCGACGAGCAGTACTTC.

The chain recombines TRBV5-8 with TRBJ1-5; D not certain. The germline CDR1 and CDR2 sequences are SGHTS and YDEGEE. There are 15 residues in the CDR3. V was clipped by 0 bases and J by 0 bases, with 7 bases between them. The CDR3: CASSLGRYSNQPQHF. CDR3 sequence (DNA): TGTGCCAGCAGCTTGGGCAGATATAGCAATCAGCCCCAGCATTTT.

The chain is built from TRBV6-4 and TRBJ1-6, with TRBD1 as a possible D gene (6 bases). The germline V gene has CDR1 MRHNA and CDR2 SNTAGT. Trimming removed 4 bases at V and 6 bases at J, with 10 bases between. This CDR3 has 14 amino acids. CDR3 amino acids: CASSVAGVNSPLHF. As DNA, the CDR3 is TGTGCCAGCAGTGTAGCAGGGGTTAATTCACCCCTCCACTTT.

This clone was observed a single time. CDR3 amino acids: CASSIGGQGVKLFF. Here the CDR3 DNA reads TGTGCCAGCAGTATAGGGGGACAGGGGGTAAAACTGTTTTTT. This chain links TRBV27 with TRBJ1-4, with 11 bases matching TRBD1. Looked up from germline, CDR1 is MNHEY and CDR2 is SMNVEV (reference sequence). The CDR3 is 14 residues long. Losses at the gene ends were 5 bases for V and 10 bases for J; bases not matched to a gene: 6.

The chain links TRBV4-1 to TRBJ2-7, with TRBD2 identical over 7 bases. The CDR3 totals 15 residues. V trimming: 1 base; J trimming: 4 bases; junction bases outside the gene matches: 7. CDR1 and CDR2 from the germline V gene are MGHRA and YSYEKL. The CDR3 protein is CASSQVISGPYEQYF. CDR3 DNA sequence: TGCGCCAGCAGCCAAGTTATTAGCGGGCCTTACGAGCAGTACTTC.

J is TRBJ1-1 and V is TRBV19; possible D gene TRBD1, 5 bases. Deletions cut 4 bases from V and 5 bases from J, with 11 bases between. CDR3 length equals 13 residues. Per germline, CDR1 LNHDA and CDR2 SQIVND (reference sequence). DNA for the CDR3: TGTGCCAGTAGTAGCGGGGGGGGTACTGAAGCTTTCTTT. This sequence encodes CASSSGGGTEAFF.

V and J are TRBV29-1 and TRBJ1-1; 10 nucleotides match TRBD1. The germline CDR1 and CDR2 sequences are SQVTM and ANQGSEA. CDR3 length equals 14 residues. V shed 4 bases, J shed 5 bases, and the junction held 7 bases outside the gene matches. This CDR3 is CSVVQTGGVTEAFF. In nucleotides, the CDR3 is TGCAGCGTTGTACAGACAGGGGGCGTAACTGAAGCTTTCTTT.

This chain connects TRBV13 to TRBJ1-1, with no clear D. The germline CDR1 and CDR2 sequences are PRHDT and FYEKMQ (reference sequence). The CDR3 runs 13 residues. V lost 5 bases to trimming and J lost 3 bases, with 10 bases between them. CDR3 sequence (DNA): TGTGCCAGCAGCCATGACAAGGACACTGAAGCTTTCTTT. Translating gives CASSHDKDTEAFF. Supplemented by reference TRBV13 and TRBJ1-1, the full variable domain reads AAGVIQSPRHLIKEKRETATLKCYPIPRHDTVYWYQQGPGQDPQFLISFYEKMQSDKGSIPDRFSAQQFSDYHSELNMSSLELGDSALYFCASSHDKDTEAFFGQGTRLTVV.

The V call is TRBV7-2, the J call TRBJ2-3, with 10 bases lining up with TRBD2. There are 17 residues in the CDR3. Germline V gene data show CDR1 as SGHTA and CDR2 as FQGNSA. The junction had 8 bases not matched to a gene; V was cut back by 3 bases and J by 2 bases. The CDR3 DNA reads TGTGCCAGCAGCTTCGACTTACTAGCGGGGCACACAGATACGCAGTATTTT. Protein: CASSFDLLAGHTDTQYF.

This clone was detected once. J is TRBJ1-2 and V is TRBV5-1; tentatively, D is TRBD1 (6 bases). Between the trimmed V and J ends, which lost 0 bases and 7 bases, there was a span of 13 bases. The CDR3 sequence is 14 residues long. The germline CDR1 and CDR2 sequences are SGHRS and YFSETQ. CDR3 protein: CASSLAGDRSGYTF. DNA for the CDR3: TGCGCCAGCAGCTTGGCAGGGGACCGAAGTGGCTACACCTTC. Combining the CDR3 with reference TRBV5-1 and TRBJ1-2 gives the whole variable domain KAGVTQTPRYLIKTRGQQVTLSCSPISGHRSVSWYQQTPGQGLQFLFEYFSETQRNKGNFPGRFSGRQFSNSRSEMNVSTLELGDSALYLCASSLAGDRSGYTFGSGTRLTVV.

V usage is TRBV10-3 and J usage is TRBJ2-5; 8 bases align to TRBD1. Per germline, CDR1 ENHRY and CDR2 SYGVKD. CDR3 length: 14 amino acids. Trimming removed 4 bases from V and 4 bases from J; junction bases left unmatched: 5. The CDR3 loop is CAISVDRGGETQYF. The CDR3 DNA is TGTGCCATCAGTGTAGACAGGGGAGGAGAGACCCAGTACTTC.